This T cell receptor (beta chain) stems from a study of blood T cell repertoires in COVID-19. Study overall: Sources were T cells, B-cell-depleted T cells, or PBMCs; the material itself was cDNA or gDNA.

This CDR3 spans 13 amino acids. Trimming took 5 bases from V and 6 from J; bases not matched to a gene: 6. Germline CDR1 reads LNHDA; CDR2 reads SQIVND (reference sequence). The assay was immunoSEQ multiplex PCR, and TCRdb's table has in-frame clones only and misses some. The table records 140,000 to 150,000 clones, over 80% of them present only once. Sequenced sample: peripheral blood. The TCR comes from a woman aged 45-65 years with acute or convalescent COVID-19. This chain uses TRBV19 with TRBJ2-7; the match to TRBD1 covers 8 bases. The CDR3 region has the DNA TGTGCCAGTAGTTTAATCGACAGGGGCGAGCAGTACTTC. Translated: CASSLIDRGEQYF.